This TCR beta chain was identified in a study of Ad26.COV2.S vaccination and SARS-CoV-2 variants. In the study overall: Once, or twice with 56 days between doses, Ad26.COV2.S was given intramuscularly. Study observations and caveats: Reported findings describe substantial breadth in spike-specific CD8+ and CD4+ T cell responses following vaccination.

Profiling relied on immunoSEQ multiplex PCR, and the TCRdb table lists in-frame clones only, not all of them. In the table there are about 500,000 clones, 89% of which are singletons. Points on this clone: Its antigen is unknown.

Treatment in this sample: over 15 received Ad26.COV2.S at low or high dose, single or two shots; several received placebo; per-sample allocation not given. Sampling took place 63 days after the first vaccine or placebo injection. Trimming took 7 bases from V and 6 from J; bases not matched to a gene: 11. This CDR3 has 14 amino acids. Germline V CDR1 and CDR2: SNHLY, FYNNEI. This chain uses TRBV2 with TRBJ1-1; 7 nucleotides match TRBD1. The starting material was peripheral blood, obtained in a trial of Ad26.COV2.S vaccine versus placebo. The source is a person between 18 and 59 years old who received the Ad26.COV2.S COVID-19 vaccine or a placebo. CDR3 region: CASKLRGLVSEAFF. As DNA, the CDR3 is TGTGCCAGCAAATTAAGGGGGCTGGTCTCTGAAGCTTTCTTT.